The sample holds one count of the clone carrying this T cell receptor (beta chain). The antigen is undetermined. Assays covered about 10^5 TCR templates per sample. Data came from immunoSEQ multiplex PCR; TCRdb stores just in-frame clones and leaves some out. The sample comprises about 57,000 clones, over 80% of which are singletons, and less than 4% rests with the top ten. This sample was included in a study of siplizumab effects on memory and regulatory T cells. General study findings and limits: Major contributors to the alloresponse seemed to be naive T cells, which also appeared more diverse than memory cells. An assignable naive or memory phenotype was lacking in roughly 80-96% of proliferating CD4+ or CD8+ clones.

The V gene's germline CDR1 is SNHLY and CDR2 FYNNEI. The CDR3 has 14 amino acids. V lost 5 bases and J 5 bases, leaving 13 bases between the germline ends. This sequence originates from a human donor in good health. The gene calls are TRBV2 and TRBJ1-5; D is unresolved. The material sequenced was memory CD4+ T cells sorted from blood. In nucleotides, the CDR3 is TGTGCCAGCAGTAAAACCTGGCGGGATCAGCCCCAGCATTTT. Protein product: CASSKTWRDQPQHF.